Described below is a single T cell receptor (beta chain) sequence and its context. This record belongs to a study of blood T cell repertoires in COVID-19. TCRdb's table, derived via immunoSEQ multiplex PCR, lists solely in-frame clones and lacks some. The sample has fewer than 250,000 clones, 83% seen once. This TCR came from a woman aged 40 to 49 who had been exposed to COVID-19. Sequencing was carried out using PBMCs or T cells enriched from blood (not recorded which).

The CDR3 is CAWRGQGPKIGYTF. DNA of the CDR3: TGTGCCTGGAGGGGACAGGGCCCAAAGATCGGCTACACCTTC. This chain uses TRBV30 with TRBJ1-2; 9 bases align to TRBD1. This CDR3 has 14 amino acids. Germline V gene lookup returns CDR1 GTSNPN and CDR2 SVGIG (reference sequence). The J segment lost 8 bases and the V segment lost 3 bases, leaving 10 bases of the junction unmatched.